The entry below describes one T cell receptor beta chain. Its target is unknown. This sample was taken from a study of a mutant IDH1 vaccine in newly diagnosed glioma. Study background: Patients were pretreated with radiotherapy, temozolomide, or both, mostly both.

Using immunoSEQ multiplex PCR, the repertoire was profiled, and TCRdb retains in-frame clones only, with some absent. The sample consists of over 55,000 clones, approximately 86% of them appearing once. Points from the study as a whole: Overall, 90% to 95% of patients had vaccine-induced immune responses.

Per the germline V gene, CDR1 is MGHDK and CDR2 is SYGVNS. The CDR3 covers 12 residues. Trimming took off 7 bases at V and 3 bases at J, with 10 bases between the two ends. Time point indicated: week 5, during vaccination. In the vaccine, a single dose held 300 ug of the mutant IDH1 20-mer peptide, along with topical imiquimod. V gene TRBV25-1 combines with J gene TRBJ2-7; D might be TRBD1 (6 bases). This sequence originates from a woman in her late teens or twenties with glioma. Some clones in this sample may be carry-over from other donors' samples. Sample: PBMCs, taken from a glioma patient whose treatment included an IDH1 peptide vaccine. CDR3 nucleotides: TGTGCCAGCACCACGACAGGCTACGAGCAGTACTTC. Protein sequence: CASTTTGYEQYF.